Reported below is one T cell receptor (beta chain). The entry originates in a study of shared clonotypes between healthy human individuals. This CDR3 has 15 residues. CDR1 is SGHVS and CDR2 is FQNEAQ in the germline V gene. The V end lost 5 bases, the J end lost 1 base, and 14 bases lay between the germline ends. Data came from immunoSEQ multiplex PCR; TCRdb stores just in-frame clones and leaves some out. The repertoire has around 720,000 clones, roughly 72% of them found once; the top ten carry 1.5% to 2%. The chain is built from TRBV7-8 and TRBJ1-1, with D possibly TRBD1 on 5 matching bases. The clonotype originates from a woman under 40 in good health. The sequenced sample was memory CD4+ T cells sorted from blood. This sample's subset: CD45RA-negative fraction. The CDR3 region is CASSLMGTQNTEAFF. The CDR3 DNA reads TGTGCCAGCAGCCTCATGGGGACTCAGAACACTGAAGCTTTCTTT.